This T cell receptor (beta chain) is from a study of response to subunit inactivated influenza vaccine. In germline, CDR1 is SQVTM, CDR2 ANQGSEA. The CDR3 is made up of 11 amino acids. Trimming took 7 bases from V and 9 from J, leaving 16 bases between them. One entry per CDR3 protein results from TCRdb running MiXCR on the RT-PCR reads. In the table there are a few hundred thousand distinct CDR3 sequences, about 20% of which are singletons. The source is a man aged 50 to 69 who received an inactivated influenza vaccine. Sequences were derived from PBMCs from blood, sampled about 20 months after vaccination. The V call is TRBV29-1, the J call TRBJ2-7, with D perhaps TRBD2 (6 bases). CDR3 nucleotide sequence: TGCAGCGCCCTCGGGGGAGTCGGGCAGTACTTC. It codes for CSALGGVGQYF.